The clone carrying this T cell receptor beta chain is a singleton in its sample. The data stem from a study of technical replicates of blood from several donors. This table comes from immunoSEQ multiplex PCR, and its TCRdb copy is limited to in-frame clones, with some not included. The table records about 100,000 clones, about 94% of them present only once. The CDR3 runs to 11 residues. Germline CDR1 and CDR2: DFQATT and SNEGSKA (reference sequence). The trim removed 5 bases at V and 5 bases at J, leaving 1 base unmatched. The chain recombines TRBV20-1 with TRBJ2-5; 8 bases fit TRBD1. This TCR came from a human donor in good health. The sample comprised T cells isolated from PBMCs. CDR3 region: CSARTGETQYF. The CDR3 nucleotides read TGCAGTGCTCGGACAGGGGAGACCCAGTACTTC.